This TCR beta chain stems from a study of cytomegalovirus exposure and HLA in healthy donors. Study-wide results and limits: The availability of immune exposure information extended only to CMV serostatus. Approximately 17,000 TCR beta sequences were associated with HLA alleles at 0.05 false discovery rate in a later analysis. A missense DCLRE1C variant was associated with V- and J-gene trimming of TCR beta chains in a later analysis, and an independent cohort replicated the association. Later analysis revealed greater clonal expansion in HLA-associated TCR beta chains than in equally common others.

Remarks on this clone: Antigen specificity is unknown.

PCR employed 60 Vbeta and 13 Jbeta primers. Produced via immunoSEQ multiplex PCR; TCRdb's table is partial and in-frame only. In the table there are about 140,000 clones, 70% to 85% of which are singletons. The sequencing sample was made of PBMCs. The TCR originated in a man aged 25-45 years in good health and CMV-seropositive.

The CDR3 protein is CAWSPLRGQLNQPQHF. As DNA, the CDR3 is TGTGCCTGGAGTCCTCTTAGAGGGCAGCTGAATCAGCCCCAGCATTTT. This rearrangement joins TRBV30 to TRBJ1-5; D ambiguous. The CDR3 spans 16 residues. With 2 bases removed from V and 4 bases from J, the gap between germline ends came to 18 bases. Germline V lookup: CDR1 GTSNPN, CDR2 SVGIG (reference sequence).